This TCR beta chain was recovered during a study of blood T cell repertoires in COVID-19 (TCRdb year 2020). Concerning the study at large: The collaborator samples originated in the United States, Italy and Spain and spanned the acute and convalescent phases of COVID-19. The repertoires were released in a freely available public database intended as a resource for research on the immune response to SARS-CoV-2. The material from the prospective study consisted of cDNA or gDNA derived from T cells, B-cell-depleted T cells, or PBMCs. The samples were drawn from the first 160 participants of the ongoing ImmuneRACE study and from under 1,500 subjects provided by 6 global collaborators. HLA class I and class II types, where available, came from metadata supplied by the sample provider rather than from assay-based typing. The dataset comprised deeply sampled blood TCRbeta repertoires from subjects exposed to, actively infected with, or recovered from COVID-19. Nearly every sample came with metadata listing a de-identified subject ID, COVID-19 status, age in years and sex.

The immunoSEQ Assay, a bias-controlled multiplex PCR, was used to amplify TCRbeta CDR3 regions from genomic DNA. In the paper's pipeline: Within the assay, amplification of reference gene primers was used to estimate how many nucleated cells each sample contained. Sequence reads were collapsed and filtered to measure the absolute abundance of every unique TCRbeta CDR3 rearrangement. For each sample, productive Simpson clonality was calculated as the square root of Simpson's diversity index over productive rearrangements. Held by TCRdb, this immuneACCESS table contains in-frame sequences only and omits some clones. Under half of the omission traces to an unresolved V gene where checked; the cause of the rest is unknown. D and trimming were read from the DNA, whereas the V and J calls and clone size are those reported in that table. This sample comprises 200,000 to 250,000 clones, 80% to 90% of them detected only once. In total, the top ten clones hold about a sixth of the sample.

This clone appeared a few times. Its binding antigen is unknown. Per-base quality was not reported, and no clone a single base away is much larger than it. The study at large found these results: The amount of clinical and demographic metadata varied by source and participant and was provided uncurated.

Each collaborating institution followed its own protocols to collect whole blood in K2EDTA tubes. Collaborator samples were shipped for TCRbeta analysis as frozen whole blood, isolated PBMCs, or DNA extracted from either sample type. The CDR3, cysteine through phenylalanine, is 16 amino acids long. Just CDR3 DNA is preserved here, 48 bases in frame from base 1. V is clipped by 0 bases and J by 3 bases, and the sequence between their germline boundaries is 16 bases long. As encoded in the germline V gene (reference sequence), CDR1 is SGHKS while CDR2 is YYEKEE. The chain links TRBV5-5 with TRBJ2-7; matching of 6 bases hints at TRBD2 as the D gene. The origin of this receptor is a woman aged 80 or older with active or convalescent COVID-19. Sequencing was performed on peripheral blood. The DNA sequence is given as TGTGCCAGCAGCTTGGACCCGGGACTGGAGGTCTACGAGCAGTACTTC. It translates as CASSLDPGLEVYEQYF.